This T cell receptor beta chain was recorded in a study of T-cell reconstitution after alpha-beta-depleted transplantation in children. Unmatched junction bases numbered 6, after V lost 4 bases and J lost 3 bases. This CDR3 has 13 residues. Germline V gene lookup returns CDR1 DFQATT and CDR2 SNEGSKA (reference sequence). Preparation of the TCRbeta library involved a method that used unique molecular identifiers. Using its own MiXCR run on the PCR reads, TCRdb lists one record per CDR3 protein. The table records around 380,000 distinct CDR3 sequences, approximately 11% of them present only once. This receptor was taken from a human donor who donated a stem cell graft to a child with acute myeloid leukemia. The sequencing used PBMCs from the stem cell graft donor, collected from the stem cell graft. The rearrangement uses TRBV20-1 and TRBJ2-7; 7 bases fit TRBD1. The CDR3 reads CSAKPRDSYEQYF. The CDR3 coding sequence is TGCAGTGCTAAACCCAGGGACAGCTACGAGCAGTACTTC.